The source of this T cell receptor (beta chain) is a study of control samples from healthy donors and cancer patients. The table came from immunoSEQ multiplex PCR; TCRdb's copy has only in-frame clones and leaves some out. The profile shows some 140,000 clones, 80% to 90% of them singletons. The CDR3 covers 12 residues. Trimming cost V 2 bases and J 4 bases, with 5 bases left between them. The sequence came from a woman aged 25 to 39 in good health. The chain joins TRBV12-3 or TRBV12-4 to TRBJ1-1; the D gene is possibly TRBD1 (5 bases). What was sequenced was blood. Here the CDR3 DNA reads TGTGCCAGCAGTTTACAGGGCACTGAAGCTTTCTTT. It translates to CASSLQGTEAFF.